This T cell receptor (beta chain) was found in a study of identical twins. This CDR3 has 16 residues. V trimming: 6 bases; J trimming: 7 bases; junction bases outside the gene matches: 10. The germline CDR1 and CDR2 sequences are LGHDT and YNNKEL (reference sequence). This clonotype was detected a few times. Its specificity is not known. Each cDNA held unique molecular identifiers, and template switching gave it a universal primer site. TCRdb reanalysed the 5' RACE reads using MiXCR and keeps one entry per CDR3 protein. The table has some 570,000 distinct CDR3 sequences, about 20% seen once. Findings of the study overall: Conclusions relied on cross-sectional statistical analysis, not following the same donors.

The same data also went into a second study, on yellow fever vaccine responses in identical twins.

The sequenced sample consisted of CD4+ T cells sorted from blood. The clonotype comes from a woman between 18 and 29 years old in good health. The chain is built from TRBV3-1 and TRBJ1-6; 9 bases map to TRBD1. Here the CDR3 reads CASRPHDRGSNSPLHF. CDR3 in DNA: TGTGCCAGCAGGCCCCATGACAGGGGGAGCAATTCACCCCTCCACTTT.